One sample yielded the 12 T cell receptor beta chains listed below, sequenced in a study of radiation and T cells in renal cell carcinoma. The repertoire was sequenced with immunoSEQ multiplex PCR; TCRdb's copy has only in-frame clones and lacks some. The sample lists about 83,000 clones; less than 85% were seen once. Time point reported: blood 4 weeks post-SBRT, at nephrectomy. Treatment defined: 15 Gy SBRT to primary tumor, nephrectomy 4 weeks later. Sequencing was performed on blood, taken from a patient whose treatment included radiotherapy and nephrectomy. Source of these receptors: a woman in her sixties or seventies with renal cell carcinoma.

This clone was observed a few times. The chain employs TRBV30 and TRBJ1-1; 7 bases match TRBD1. Germline V lookup: CDR1 GTSNPN, CDR2 SVGIG (reference sequence). V trimming: 3 bases; J trimming: 4 bases; junction bases outside the gene matches: 11. CDR3 length equals 15 residues. The CDR3 is CAWSSGQVLGTEAFF. The CDR3, as DNA: TGTGCCTGGAGCTCCGGACAGGTCCTGGGCACTGAAGCTTTCTTT.

The chain uses TRBV28 and TRBJ2-5; the match to TRBD2 covers 11 bases. V shed 3 bases, J shed 0 bases, and the junction held 3 bases outside the gene matches. The CDR3 covers 16 residues. From germline, CDR1 is MDHEN and CDR2 SYDVKM. The CDR3 DNA follows: TGTGCCAGCAGTTTCCCTAGCGGGAGGTACCAAGAGACCCAGTACTTC. As protein: CASSFPSGRYQETQYF.

The chain links TRBV5-1 to TRBJ1-5, with unresolved D. V was pared by 0 bases and J by 12 bases, with 13 bases between. The CDR3 is made up of 13 amino acids. Germline CDR1 and CDR2: SGHRS and YFSETQ. The CDR3 spells CASSLDLAGLQHF. The CDR3 DNA follows: TGCGCCAGCAGCTTGGATCTGGCGGGTCTCCAGCATTTT.

The V call is TRBV6-5, the J call TRBJ2-5, with no clear D. The CDR3 contains 11 residues. V was clipped by 0 bases and J by 5 bases, with 1 base between them. Germline CDR1 MNHEY, CDR2 SVGAGI. CDR3 in DNA: TGTGCCAGCAGTTACTCGGAGACCCAGTACTTC. Translation gives CASSYSETQYF.

The chain couples TRBV9 to TRBJ2-3; 13 bases are shared with TRBD2. This CDR3 region has 17 residues. CDR1 and CDR2 (germline): SGDLS, YYNGEE. Losses at the gene ends were 1 base for V and 8 bases for J; bases not matched to a gene: 10. CDR3: CASSVPGLAGVGVTQYF. Here the CDR3 DNA reads TGTGCCAGCAGCGTACCAGGACTAGCGGGAGTCGGGGTTACGCAGTATTTT. Based on the CDR3 plus reference TRBV9 and TRBJ2-3, the full variable domain is DSGVTQTPKHLITATGQRVTLRCSPRSGDLSVYWYQQSLDQGLQFLIQYYNGEERAKGNILERFSAQQFPDLHSELNLSSLELGDSALYFCASSVPGLAGVGVTQYFGPGTRLTVL.

The rearrangement uses TRBV6-5 and TRBJ1-1; D might be TRBD1 (5 bases). This CDR3 is 15 amino acids long. Germline V CDR1 and CDR2: MNHEY, SVGAGI. The ends were cut back, 4 bases at V and 7 bases at J, with 19 bases in the middle. CDR3 sequence reads: CASSWGSRDGREAFF. For the CDR3, the DNA is TGTGCCAGCAGTTGGGGGAGCCGGGACGGGCGTGAAGCTTTCTTT.

J is TRBJ1-2 and V is TRBV6-5, with D maybe TRBD1 (5 bases). Germline values: CDR1 MNHEY, CDR2 SVGAGI. V gave up 6 bases and J gave up 2 bases, with 16 bases separating them. The CDR3 is 15 amino acids. As DNA, the CDR3 is TGTGCCAGCAGATTGTACCTTGGGGGGAACTATGGCTACACCTTC. Amino acid sequence: CASRLYLGGNYGYTF.

The chain recombines TRBV28 with TRBJ1-2, with TRBD1 matching over 9 bases. Germline CDR1 and CDR2: MDHEN and SYDVKM. The CDR3 runs 14 residues. Trimming took 6 bases from V and 2 from J; bases not matched to a gene: 4. CDR3 in DNA: TGTGCCAGCAGGACGGGACAGGGCAACTATGGCTACACCTTC. Its translation: CASRTGQGNYGYTF.

The chain uses TRBV18 and TRBJ2-1, with no clear D. V was trimmed by 6 bases and J by 8 bases, leaving 14 bases between them. Germline V gene sequence: CDR1 KGHSH, CDR2 LQKENI. CDR3 length: 13 residues. CDR3 nucleotide sequence: TGTGCCAGCTCCCCCGACGACGGTGATGAGCAGTTCTTC. Its translation is CASSPDDGDEQFF.

The V gene is TRBV5-4, the J gene TRBJ2-2; no clear D. The V end lost 0 bases, the J end lost 6 bases, and 3 bases lay between the germline ends. Germline CDR1 and CDR2: SGHNT and YYREEE (reference sequence). This CDR3 is built from 12 residues. CDR3 nucleotides: TGTGCCAGCAGCTTGGATGCCGGGGAGCTGTTTTTT. This codes for CASSLDAGELFF. The complete variable domain, with remaining parts taken from reference TRBV5-4 and TRBJ2-2, reads ETGVTQSPTHLIKTRGQQVTLRCSSQSGHNTVSWYQQALGQGPQFIFQYYREEENGRGNFPPRFSGLQFPNYSSELNVNALELDDSALYLCASSLDAGELFFGEGSRLTVL.

V usage is TRBV27 and J usage is TRBJ1-3; no firm D call. This CDR3 spans 16 amino acids. Trimming took 1 base from V and 0 from J, leaving 10 bases between them. Germline CDR1 reads MNHEY; CDR2 reads SMNVEV (reference sequence). For the CDR3, the DNA is TGTGCCAGCAGTTTATTGTCGAGTCCCTCTGGAAACACCATATATTTT. Its translation: CASSLLSSPSGNTIYF.

This clone has just one count. V and J are TRBV30 and TRBJ1-2, with D possibly being TRBD1 (5 bases). This CDR3 has 16 amino acids. Trimming removed 5 bases at V and 2 bases at J, with 21 bases between. Germline V gives CDR1 GTSNPN, CDR2 SVGIG (reference sequence). CDR3 DNA sequence: TGTGCCTGGTTCGGTAGGTCAACAGGTACCAACTATGGCTACACCTTC. This codes for CAWFGRSTGTNYGYTF.